Below are 13 T cell receptor beta chains sequenced from a single sample in a study of blood T cell repertoires in COVID-19. Assay used: immunoSEQ multiplex PCR; TCRdb lists only in-frame clones, some missing. The sample records a few hundred thousand clones, around nine tenths being singletons. The sample taken for sequencing was peripheral blood. The receptors were gathered from a woman in her seventies with active or convalescent COVID-19.

The rearrangement links TRBV10-3 to TRBJ1-3, with D unresolved. There are 14 residues in the CDR3. In germline, CDR1 is ENHRY, CDR2 SYGVKD. V lost 11 bases and J lost 4, with 18 bases in between. Written as DNA, the CDR3 is TGTGCCGTCCGGGAGCTCCGGTTGGGAAACACCATATATTTT. Protein sequence: CAVRELRLGNTIYF.

The chain has TRBV25-1 and TRBJ2-3; possible D gene TRBD1, 6 bases. Trimming removed 7 bases from V and 2 bases from J, with 22 bases in between. This CDR3 has 17 residues. From germline, CDR1 is MGHDK and CDR2 SYGVNS. CDR3 in amino acids: CASTAGGNRDSTDTQYF. The CDR3 DNA follows: TGTGCCAGCACCGCTGGGGGTAACAGGGATTCCACAGATACGCAGTATTTT.

V gene TRBV4-3 combines with J gene TRBJ1-5, with D hard to call. The CDR3 is made up of 14 amino acids. Between the trimmed V and J ends, which lost 0 bases and 16 bases, there was a span of 19 bases. CDR1 is LGHNA and CDR2 is YSLEER in the germline V gene. CDR3 residues: CASSQDDLGDSLHF. The DNA of the CDR3 is TGCGCCAGCAGCCAAGATGATTTAGGTGACTCTTTACATTTT.

J is TRBJ1-2 and V is TRBV18; D ambiguous. The germline V gene encodes CDR1 KGHSH and CDR2 LQKENI. CDR3 length: 14 amino acids. Trimming took off 3 bases at V and 5 bases at J, with 13 bases between the two ends. This CDR3 reads CASSPSGETYGYTF. The CDR3 DNA reads as TGTGCCAGCTCACCTAGTGGAGAGACTTATGGCTACACCTTC.

This clone occurred a few times. V gene TRBV27 combines with J gene TRBJ2-3; 8 nucleotides match TRBD1. This CDR3 comprises 15 residues. Looked up from germline, CDR1 is MNHEY and CDR2 is SMNVEV (reference sequence). Trimming removed 1 base from V and 2 bases from J; junction bases left unmatched: 2. CDR3: CASSLWQGATDTQYF. The CDR3 DNA is TGTGCCAGCAGTTTATGGCAGGGGGCCACAGATACGCAGTATTTT.

CDR3 nucleotide sequence: TGCGCCAGCAGCTCCGGACTAGACGAGACCCAGTACTTC. Translating it yields CASSSGLDETQYF. The rearrangement links TRBV5-1 to TRBJ2-5; 7 bases agree with TRBD2. The CDR3 is 13 residues long. Germline V CDR1 and CDR2: SGHRS, YFSETQ. V was clipped by 3 bases and J by 5 bases; unmatched bases: 4.

The V gene is TRBV29-1, the J gene TRBJ1-2, with 11 bases aligning to TRBD1. The CDR3 covers 15 residues. Germline CDR1 reads SQVTM; CDR2 reads ANQGSEA. V shed 7 bases and J 5 bases; nucleotides not matched to a gene: 12. This CDR3 is CSASTVGQGAYGYTF. CDR3 coding DNA: TGCAGCGCCTCAACGGTCGGACAGGGGGCGTATGGCTACACCTTC.

The V gene is TRBV6-5, the J gene TRBJ2-7; no definite D call. This CDR3 is 15 amino acids long. Looked up from germline, CDR1 is MNHEY and CDR2 is SVGAGI. V lost 2 bases and J 5 bases, leaving 16 bases between the germline ends. The CDR3 here is CASSYARRFSNEQYF. The DNA of the CDR3 is TGTGCCAGCAGTTACGCCAGGCGTTTCAGCAACGAGCAGTACTTC.

The table lists this clone with a few counts. This chain uses TRBV6-1 with TRBJ2-4; the D gene is possibly TRBD2 (6 bases). The ends were cut back, 2 bases at V and 9 bases at J, with 17 bases in the middle. The CDR3 runs 15 residues. The germline gives CDR1 MNHNS, CDR2 SASEGT. As DNA, the CDR3 is TGTGCCAGCAGTGAACCGGGACTCATCGTCCCCATTCAGTACTTC. It yields the protein CASSEPGLIVPIQYF.

This clone was counted between two and nine times. The DNA for the CDR3 is TGTGCCAGTTCCCCGGCGGAGGATGGTGGAAACACCATATATTTT. Its translation: CASSPAEDGGNTIYF. The genes are TRBV19 and TRBJ1-3; unclear D gene. The CDR3 covers 15 residues. Germline CDR1 is LNHDA and CDR2 is SQIVND (reference sequence). V was pared by 8 bases and J by 3 bases, with 17 bases between.

V gene TRBV4-3 combines with J gene TRBJ2-7; D perhaps matches TRBD2 (6 bases). Trimming removed 0 bases from V and 5 bases from J, with 14 bases in between. The CDR3 covers 15 residues. Germline assignment: CDR1 LGHNA and CDR2 YSLEER. CDR3 DNA: TGCGCCAGCAGCCAAGAAGGCCGGGGGTCCCACGAGCAGTACTTC. Residues: CASSQEGRGSHEQYF.

V is TRBV5-1 and J is TRBJ2-5; 12 bases align to TRBD1. The CDR3 runs 17 residues. The junction had 4 bases not matched to a gene; V was cut back by 0 bases and J by 1 base. Germline lookup yields CDR1 SGHRS and CDR2 YFSETQ. DNA for the CDR3: TGCGCCAGCAGCTTGGCCGGGACAGGGGGCTCCCAAGAGACCCAGTACTTC. Translated: CASSLAGTGGSQETQYF. The full variable domain, completed using reference TRBV5-1 and TRBJ2-5, is KAGVTQTPRYLIKTRGQQVTLSCSPISGHRSVSWYQQTPGQGLQFLFEYFSETQRNKGNFPGRFSGRQFSNSRSEMNVSTLELGDSALYLCASSLAGTGGSQETQYFGPGTRLLVL.

This clone was seen once. The gene calls are TRBV12-3 or TRBV12-4 and TRBJ2-1, with TRBD1 matching 7 bases. V gave up 5 bases and J gave up 7 bases; unmatched junction bases: 5. The CDR3 is 13 residues long. CDR3 protein: CASSQQGRNEQFF. Written as DNA, the CDR3 is TGTGCCAGCAGTCAACAGGGGCGGAATGAGCAGTTCTTC.